The sequence of this TCR beta chain was determined in a study of cytomegalovirus exposure and HLA in healthy donors. A word on this clone: No antigen is known for it.

Primers: 60 Vbeta forward and 13 Jbeta reverse. Profiled with immunoSEQ multiplex PCR; TCRdb holds only in-frame clones, not every one. This repertoire shows 190,000 or so clones, around 83% found once; its top ten account for over 1.5%. Deletions cut 1 base from V and 2 bases from J, with 9 bases between. This CDR3 region has 15 residues. Germline V gives CDR1 SGHTA, CDR2 FQGNSA. Study observations and caveats: What a later analysis showed was that several of the most significant clusters appeared linked to common viral pathogens. TCR beta V- and J-gene trimming was later associated with a missense DCLRE1C variant.

Material for sequencing was PBMCs. This TCR was sampled from a man between 50 and 59 years old in good health and CMV-seronegative. The chain combines TRBV7-2 with TRBJ1-3, with D maybe TRBD1 (6 bases). CDR3 loop: CASSLVTGTGNTIYF. The CDR3 DNA reads TGTGCCAGCAGCTTAGTAACAGGGACTGGAAACACCATATATTTT.